This entry features one T cell receptor beta chain sequence. Its cognate antigen is unknown. This record belongs to a study of cytomegalovirus exposure and HLA in healthy donors. The overall study: Earlier work reported approximately 100 million unique TCR beta sequences from 150 million to 200 million T cells.

A multiplex PCR was run with 60 Vbeta primers and 13 Jbeta primers. TCRdb keeps only in-frame clones here, not all; method: immunoSEQ multiplex PCR. The sample shows approximately 160,000 clones, 75% to 85% of them seen only once. General study results and limits: Most sequenced TCRs were rare (though some public TCRs occurred in many donors).

CDR3 length equals 16 residues. CDR1 is MNHNY and CDR2 is SVGAGI in the germline V gene (reference sequence). The V and J ends lost 8 bases and 1 base, in that order; junction bases with no gene match: 14. The sequenced sample was PBMCs. The receptor comes from a girl between 2 and 10 years old in good health and CMV-seropositive. This chain connects TRBV6-6 to TRBJ2-7; TRBD1 matches at 7 bases. CDR3 loop: CASVSTSGTASYEQYF. In nucleotides, the CDR3 is TGTGCCAGCGTCTCAACTTCCGGGACAGCATCCTACGAGCAGTACTTC.